These 31 T cell receptor beta chains came from one sample sequenced in a study of blood T cell repertoires in COVID-19. The repertoire was sequenced with immunoSEQ multiplex PCR; TCRdb's copy has only in-frame clones and lacks some. The sample carries roughly 340,000 clones, about 90% recorded once. Sequences were obtained from peripheral blood. All receptors derive from a woman aged 18-35 years who had recovered from COVID-19.

V and J are TRBV7-2 and TRBJ2-3, with D maybe TRBD1 (6 bases). CDR3 size: 15 residues. V shed 2 bases and J shed 4 bases, with 13 bases lying between them. Germline V lookup: CDR1 SGHTA, CDR2 FQGNSA. The CDR3 DNA reads TGTGCCAGCAGCTTAATGGGGGCCAGGGCAGATACGCAGTATTTT. It specifies CASSLMGARADTQYF.

The gene calls are TRBV5-1 and TRBJ2-2; 10 nucleotides align to TRBD1. V shed 4 bases and J 8 bases; nucleotides not matched to a gene: 8. The length of the CDR3 is 15 residues. In germline, CDR1 is SGHRS, CDR2 YFSETQ. The CDR3: CASSRGQGDIGELFF. CDR3 bases: TGCGCCAGCAGCCGTGGACAGGGGGATATAGGGGAGCTGTTTTTT.

The chain links TRBV4-1 to TRBJ2-3; the D gene is possibly TRBD2 (5 bases). Germline CDR1 is MGHRA and CDR2 is YSYEKL. The germline V and J ends were trimmed by 2 bases and 8 bases, with 8 bases remaining between them. This CDR3 is built from 12 residues. CDR3 sequence reads: CASSQTRGTQYF. In DNA form, the CDR3 reads TGCGCCAGCAGCCAAACCCGGGGTACGCAGTATTTT.

This chain connects TRBV30 to TRBJ1-3, with unresolved D. The length of the CDR3 is 12 residues. Germline CDR1 is GTSNPN and CDR2 is SVGIG (reference sequence). CDR3: CGCSLSGNTIYF. DNA of the CDR3: TGTGGGTGCAGTCTCTCTGGAAACACCATATATTTT.

The V gene is TRBV15, the J gene TRBJ2-1; D might be TRBD2 (6 bases). This CDR3 comprises 13 residues. Germline CDR1 and CDR2: LNHNV and YYDKDF (reference sequence). Trimming shortened V by 4 bases and J by 8 bases, and 12 bases separated the two germline ends. The CDR3 region has the DNA TGTGCCACCAGCAACCGGCGGGAATATGAGCAGTTCTTC. This translates into CATSNRREYEQFF.

The chain employs TRBV7-9 and TRBJ2-5; no reliable D call. Germline V gene lookup returns CDR1 SEHNR and CDR2 FQNEAQ (reference sequence). There are 13 residues in the CDR3. Trimming pared 2 bases from V and 5 bases from J, leaving 9 bases between. The CDR3 DNA follows: TGTGCCAGCAGCTTATCCGGGTCGGAGACCCAGTACTTC. Its translation is CASSLSGSETQYF.

The V call is TRBV10-1, the J call TRBJ1-1; possible D gene TRBD1, 5 bases. V was cut by 3 bases and J by 5 bases, with 13 bases left in between. CDR1 WNHNN and CDR2 SYGVQD come from the germline V gene (reference sequence). This CDR3 has 14 residues. CDR3 protein: CASSDPGSGTEAFF. Written as DNA, the CDR3 is TGCGCCAGCAGTGACCCAGGGTCAGGGACTGAAGCTTTCTTT.

The chain combines TRBV5-4 with TRBJ2-1; 16 bases map to TRBD2. This CDR3 spans 17 amino acids. The V gene's germline CDR1 is SGHNT and CDR2 YYREEE (reference sequence). V dropped 3 bases and J dropped 7; count of bases not matched to a gene: 7. Here the CDR3 reads CASSSGTSGRARNEQFF. The CDR3 nucleotides are TGTGCCAGCAGCTCCGGGACTAGCGGGAGGGCCCGTAATGAGCAGTTCTTC. The full variable domain, with the rest looked up from reference TRBV5-4 and TRBJ2-1, is ETGVTQSPTHLIKTRGQQVTLRCSSQSGHNTVSWYQQALGQGPQFIFQYYREEENGRGNFPPRFSGLQFPNYSSELNVNALELDDSALYLCASSSGTSGRARNEQFFGPGTRLTVL.

This clone appeared a few times. This chain links TRBV6-2 or TRBV6-3 with TRBJ2-5; 12 bases line up with TRBD2. Germline CDR1 and CDR2: MNHEY and SVGEGT. Trimming cost V 4 bases and J 4 bases; bases outside gene matches: 7. There are 16 residues in the CDR3. CDR3 amino acids: CASSFGLAGFGETQYF. CDR3 DNA: TGTGCCAGCAGTTTCGGACTAGCGGGGTTTGGAGAGACCCAGTACTTC.

This chain uses TRBV25-1 with TRBJ2-3; no reliable D call. V lost 3 bases and J 4 bases, leaving 11 bases between the germline ends. The CDR3 runs 14 residues. Germline CDR1 MGHDK, CDR2 SYGVNS. CDR3 loop: CASSEPTASDTQYF. The CDR3 bases are TGTGCCAGCAGTGAGCCCACAGCCTCAGATACGCAGTATTTT. Full variable domain (missing parts from reference TRBV25-1 and TRBJ2-3): EADIYQTPRYLVIGTGKKITLECSQTMGHDKMYWYQQDPGMELHLIHYSYGVNSTEKGDLSSESTVSRIRTEHFPLTLESARPSHTSQYLCASSEPTASDTQYFGPGTRLTVL.

The J gene is TRBJ2-1, the V gene TRBV9, with unresolved D. The CDR3 spans 14 residues. V dropped 0 bases and J dropped 6 bases, with 10 bases sitting between them. Germline V gene data show CDR1 as SGDLS and CDR2 as YYNGEE. CDR3 DNA sequence: TGTGCCAGCAGCGTAGATGGTTCCAGCAATGAGCAGTTCTTC. Translated, it gives CASSVDGSSNEQFF.

This chain links TRBV7-2 with TRBJ1-2; possibly TRBD1 for D (5 bases). Germline values: CDR1 SGHTA, CDR2 FQGNSA. V lost 5 bases, J lost 4 bases, and 17 bases lay in between. The CDR3 spans 15 residues. The CDR3 DNA reads as TGTGCCAGCAGCGAAGCTTTGAGGACAAGCTATGGCTACACCTTC. This translates into CASSEALRTSYGYTF.

Only one count was recorded for this clone. The gene calls are TRBV4-3 and TRBJ2-7, with D perhaps matching TRBD2 (5 bases). Per the germline V gene, CDR1 is LGHNA and CDR2 is YSLEER. The CDR3 totals 13 residues. Deletions cut 0 bases from V and 3 bases from J, with 6 bases between. The CDR3 DNA sequence: TGCGCCAGCAGCCAAGATCGGGGCTACGAGCAGTACGTC. The encoded protein is CASSQDRGYEQYV.

This sequence joins TRBV10-1 and TRBJ2-1; perhaps TRBD2 as D (6 bases). There are 14 residues in the CDR3. Germline CDR1 WNHNN, CDR2 SYGVQD (reference sequence). Trimming pared 6 bases from V and 8 bases from J, leaving 17 bases between. The CDR3 bases are TGCGCCAGCAGCCGCCGGGACTCCATTGATGAGCAGTTCTTC. Translated, it gives CASSRRDSIDEQFF.

The chain carries TRBV18 and TRBJ1-2, with 9 bases aligning to TRBD1. Trimming at V came to 6 bases and at J to 0 bases, leaving 5 bases not matched to a gene. CDR3 length: 15 amino acids. The germline V gene has CDR1 KGHSH and CDR2 LQKENI. CDR3 in DNA: TGTGCCAGCTCGGCCGGGACAGGGTCTAACTATGGCTACACCTTC. This sequence encodes CASSAGTGSNYGYTF.

This chain joins TRBV21-1 and TRBJ2-7; the table's D gene call, TRBD2, was not cross checked with the DNA. TRBV21-1 is flagged as a pseudogene. This CDR3 has 14 amino acids. The chain's CDR3 is CASSKNPLTYEQYV. CDR3 coding DNA: TGTGCCAGCAGCAAAAATCCCCTAACCTACGAGCAGTACGTC.

The J gene is TRBJ1-6, the V gene TRBV5-5; D possibly corresponds to TRBD1 (5 bases). This CDR3 comprises 16 residues. Germline values: CDR1 SGHKS, CDR2 YYEKEE (reference sequence). Trimming removed 5 bases from V and 6 bases from J, with 18 bases in between. CDR3 region: CASRHGGDAGNSPLHF. CDR3 sequence (DNA): TGTGCCAGCAGACATGGAGGGGACGCCGGTAATTCACCCCTCCACTTT. The whole variable domain, filled in from reference TRBV5-5 and TRBJ1-6, reads DAGVTQSPTHLIKTRGQQVTLRCSPISGHKSVSWYQQVLGQGPQFIFQYYEKEERGRGNFPDRFSARQFPNYSSELNVNALLLGDSALYLCASRHGGDAGNSPLHFGNGTRLTVT.

The chain employs TRBV5-4 and TRBJ2-2; 7 nucleotides agree with TRBD2. V was pared by 3 bases and J by 1 base, with 3 bases of the junction left unmatched. Per germline, CDR1 SGHNT and CDR2 YYREEE (reference sequence). This CDR3 region has 15 residues. CDR3 coding DNA: TGTGCCAGCAGCTCGGGGGGAGGGAACACCGGGGAGCTGTTTTTT. It specifies CASSSGGGNTGELFF.

This clone came up once. J is TRBJ2-7 and V is TRBV6-2 or TRBV6-3, with no clear D. The CDR3 length is 13 residues. Germline CDR1 MNHEY, CDR2 SVGEGT. V gave up 0 bases and J gave up 6 bases, with 9 bases separating them. This chain's CDR3 is CASSYSRVGEQYV. In nucleotides, the CDR3 is TGTGCCAGCAGTTACTCCCGGGTTGGCGAGCAGTACGTC.

This chain uses TRBV5-5 with TRBJ1-4, with 7 nucleotides matching TRBD1. Unmatched junction bases numbered 6, after V lost 3 bases and J lost 4 bases. The CDR3 extends over 15 amino acids. Germline V lookup: CDR1 SGHKS, CDR2 YYEKEE (reference sequence). CDR3 protein: CASSWIGDSNEKLFF. In DNA, the CDR3 is TGTGCCAGCAGCTGGATTGGGGACAGTAATGAAAAACTGTTTTTT.

This chain joins TRBV5-1 and TRBJ2-5; TRBD1 matches at 7 bases. The CDR3 is 17 residues long. The V gene end was trimmed by 2 bases and the J gene end by 0 bases; junction bases not matched to a gene: 10. Germline V gene sequence: CDR1 SGHRS, CDR2 YFSETQ. The CDR3 region has the DNA TGCGCCAGCAGCTTAACAAACAGGGGCCGGGACCAAGAGACCCAGTACTTC. Translated: CASSLTNRGRDQETQYF.

This clone was seen a handful of times. The chain combines TRBV5-6 with TRBJ1-2; TRBD1 matches 9 bases. V shed 4 bases, J shed 3 bases, and the junction held 7 bases outside the gene matches. The CDR3 consists of 15 residues. Germline V gives CDR1 SGHDT, CDR2 YYEEEE. CDR3 residues: CASSRDRAQYYGYTF. Written as DNA, the CDR3 is TGTGCCAGCAGCCGGGACAGGGCCCAATACTATGGCTACACCTTC. The variable domain in full, with the rest retrieved from reference TRBV5-6 and TRBJ1-2, is DAGVTQSPTHLIKTRGQQVTLRCSPKSGHDTVSWYQQALGQGPQFIFQYYEEEERQRGNFPDRFSGHQFPNYSSELNVNALLLGDSALYLCASSRDRAQYYGYTFGSGTRLTVV.

V and J are TRBV30 and TRBJ1-2; a possible D gene is TRBD1 (5 bases). The CDR3 spans 14 residues. Trimming left V 2 bases short and J 2 bases short, with 12 bases between. Germline CDR1 reads GTSNPN; CDR2 reads SVGIG (reference sequence). CDR3 amino acids: CAWSFPGGNYGYTF. The CDR3 DNA follows: TGTGCCTGGAGTTTCCCGGGGGGAAACTATGGCTACACCTTC. The variable domain in full, with the rest retrieved from reference TRBV30 and TRBJ1-2, is SQTIHQWPATLVQPVGSPLSLECTVEGTSNPNLYWYRQAAGRGLQLLFYSVGIGQISSEVPQNLSASRPQDRQFILSSKKLLLSDSGFYLCAWSFPGGNYGYTFGSGTRLTVV.

This clone was found a few times. The chain is built from TRBV9 and TRBJ1-3, with D uncertain. The CDR3 sequence is 16 residues long. V was cut by 4 bases and J by 0 bases, with 14 bases left in between. The germline gives CDR1 SGDLS, CDR2 YYNGEE. The CDR3 region is CASSPRRVSSGNTIYF. For the CDR3, the DNA is TGTGCCAGCAGCCCAAGGAGGGTCAGCTCTGGAAACACCATATATTTT.

Here the CDR3 DNA reads TGTGCCAGCAGCCGAAGAAACAGGGACAATGAGCAGTTCTTC. Residues: CASSRRNRDNEQFF. The gene calls are TRBV28 and TRBJ2-1, with D maybe TRBD1 (6 bases). The CDR3 totals 14 residues. Germline V lookup: CDR1 MDHEN, CDR2 SYDVKM. The germline V and J ends were trimmed by 6 bases and 5 bases, with 14 bases remaining between them.

The chain has TRBV6-5 and TRBJ1-1; 7 nucleotides align to TRBD1. Germline assignment: CDR1 MNHEY and CDR2 SVGAGI. The CDR3 contains 14 residues. Trimming took 8 bases from V and 5 from J; bases not matched to a gene: 11. The chain's CDR3 is CASRLTGYVTEAFF. CDR3 in DNA: TGTGCCAGCCGCCTGACAGGGTATGTGACTGAAGCTTTCTTT.

The gene calls are TRBV23-1 and TRBJ1-2; unclear D gene. TRBV23-1 qualifies as an ORF whose function is uncertain. Trimming took 0 bases from V and 2 from J, leaving 34 bases between them. The CDR3 spans 23 residues. CDR3 coding DNA: TGCGCCAGCAGTCAATCAATATTCGGGGTACCGGTCCCGCCCAGACACTCAAACTATGGCTACACCTTC. The encoded protein is CASSQSIFGVPVPPRHSNYGYTF.

The chain couples TRBV10-1 to TRBJ2-3; 9 positions match TRBD2. Per germline, CDR1 WNHNN and CDR2 SYGVQD (reference sequence). The CDR3 covers 14 residues. The V gene end was trimmed by 5 bases and the J gene end by 5 bases; junction bases not matched to a gene: 5. The CDR3 protein is CASSLMTSGDTQYF. The CDR3 DNA follows: TGCGCCAGCAGTCTAATGACTAGCGGAGATACGCAGTATTTT.

The gene calls are TRBV12-2 and TRBJ2-2; whether TRBD2, the table's D call, matches the DNA was not checked. TRBV12-2 is a recognized pseudogene. The length of the CDR3 is 22 residues. CDR3 sequence reads: CASRLTEPPGLAGERNTGELFF. The CDR3 nucleotides read TGTGCAAGTCGCTTAACAGAACCTCCGGGACTAGCGGGAGAAAGAAACACCGGGGAGCTGTTTTTT.

The rearrangement uses TRBV6-6 and TRBJ1-1; perhaps TRBD1 as D (6 bases). CDR1 and CDR2 (germline): MNHNY, SVGAGI (reference sequence). The CDR3 runs 14 residues. V gave up 7 bases and J gave up 1 base, with 13 bases separating them. CDR3 sequence (DNA): TGTGCCAGCACCTATAGAGGGGGGAACACTGAAGCTTTCTTT. Translated: CASTYRGGNTEAFF.

The J gene is TRBJ2-1, the V gene TRBV12-5, with 11 bases identical to TRBD2. Germline trimming cut 6 bases from V and 2 bases from J; bases unmatched to any gene: 6. There are 16 residues in the CDR3. Germline CDR1 is LGHNT and CDR2 is FRNRAP. The CDR3 loop is CASGTIAGGTYNEQFF. CDR3 nucleotide sequence: TGTGCTAGTGGAACTATAGCGGGAGGGACCTACAATGAGCAGTTCTTC.